These 24 T cell receptor beta chains share one sample of origin, sequenced in a study of blood T cell repertoires in COVID-19. The assay was immunoSEQ multiplex PCR, and TCRdb's table has in-frame clones only and misses some. The repertoire holds some 400,000 clones, with about nine tenths as singletons. Material: PBMCs or T cells enriched from blood (not recorded which). These receptors were collected from a woman aged 40 to 55 who had been exposed to COVID-19.

In regard to this clone: Other DNA sequences in this sample translate to the same CDR3. This chain joins TRBV18 and TRBJ1-2; 12 bases map to TRBD1. Per the germline V gene, CDR1 is KGHSH and CDR2 is LQKENI. V was pared by 3 bases and J by 8 bases, with 4 bases of the junction left unmatched. CDR3 length equals 14 residues. The CDR3 DNA is TGTGCCAGCTCACCGGGACAGGGGGCGGAGGGCTACACCTTC. Amino acids: CASSPGQGAEGYTF.

Here the CDR3 reads CASSAGFDEQYF. DNA of the CDR3: TGTGCCAGTAGTGCAGGGTTTGACGAGCAGTACTTC. The rearrangement uses TRBV19 and TRBJ2-7; TRBD1 is a possible D gene (5 bases). The CDR3 runs 12 residues. V lost 5 bases to trimming and J lost 5 bases, with 10 bases between them. CDR1 is LNHDA, CDR2 SQIVND, per germline (reference sequence).

This chain joins TRBV5-1 and TRBJ1-2; D may be TRBD1 (5 bases). The germline V and J ends were trimmed by 0 bases and 7 bases, with 13 bases remaining between them. The length of the CDR3 is 14 residues. CDR1 is SGHRS and CDR2 is YFSETQ in the germline V gene. The CDR3 region is CASSLVGGSGGYTF. DNA for the CDR3: TGCGCCAGCAGCTTGGTGGGGGGAAGTGGTGGCTACACCTTC.

The chain links TRBV18 to TRBJ1-2; unclear D gene. Per the germline V gene, CDR1 is KGHSH and CDR2 is LQKENI. This CDR3 region has 15 residues. V was trimmed by 6 bases and J by 2 bases, leaving 16 bases between them. CDR3 sequence reads: CASSPEGTLNYGYTF. CDR3 bases: TGTGCCAGCTCGCCGGAGGGCACCCTGAACTATGGCTACACCTTC.

V usage is TRBV5-1 and J usage is TRBJ2-5; D not resolved. The CDR3 has 14 amino acids. Trimming took off 4 bases at V and 0 bases at J, with 10 bases between the two ends. The germline gives CDR1 SGHRS, CDR2 YFSETQ. CDR3 amino acids: CASSRSRDQETQYF. CDR3 in DNA: TGCGCCAGCAGCCGGTCCCGGGACCAAGAGACCCAGTACTTC.

The V call is TRBV4-1, the J call TRBJ2-1, with a tentative D call TRBD2 (6 bases). Germline V gene lookup returns CDR1 MGHRA and CDR2 YSYEKL. V shed 1 base and J shed 4 bases, with 8 bases lying between them. CDR3 length: 14 amino acids. The CDR3 protein is CASSQVGTYNEQFF. CDR3 sequence (DNA): TGCGCCAGCAGCCAAGTAGGGACTTACAATGAGCAGTTCTTC.

The chain joins TRBV11-3 to TRBJ1-3; no clear D. V shed 0 bases and J shed 4 bases, with 10 bases lying between them. Germline V gene data show CDR1 as SGHNT and CDR2 as YENEEA. The length of the CDR3 is 15 residues. CDR3: CASSLEARRGNTIYF. CDR3 nucleotides: TGTGCCAGCAGCTTAGAGGCCCGGAGGGGAAACACCATATATTTT. The full variable domain, its missing parts supplied by reference TRBV11-3 and TRBJ1-3, is EAGVVQSPRYKIIEKKQPVAFWCNPISGHNTLYWYLQNLGQGPELLIRYENEEAVDDSQLPKDRFSAERLKGVDSTLKIQPAELGDSAVYLCASSLEARRGNTIYFGEGSWLTVV.

V usage is TRBV5-1 and J usage is TRBJ1-2, with D possibly being TRBD1 (5 bases). Germline V lookup: CDR1 SGHRS, CDR2 YFSETQ. The length of the CDR3 is 15 residues. Trimming shortened V by 0 bases and J by 0 bases, and 9 bases separated the two germline ends. The CDR3 reads CASSLGRGTNYGYTF. Written as DNA, the CDR3 is TGCGCCAGCAGCTTGGGTCGGGGGACTAACTATGGCTACACCTTC.

Only a few counts were recorded for this clone. The chain uses TRBV5-4 and TRBJ1-6; D perhaps matches TRBD1 (5 bases). Trimming took 0 bases from V and 9 from J, leaving 16 bases between them. CDR3 length: 16 amino acids. Germline V gene lookup returns CDR1 SGHNT and CDR2 YYREEE (reference sequence). The CDR3 DNA reads TGTGCCAGCAGCTTGGCCGGGAGGGGCCACGGTTCACCCCTCCACTTT. Encoded protein: CASSLAGRGHGSPLHF.

There are a few counts of this clone. The chain links TRBV19 to TRBJ1-5, with 9 bases identical to TRBD1. The germline gives CDR1 LNHDA, CDR2 SQIVND (reference sequence). V lost 4 bases to trimming and J lost 3 bases; unmatched junction nucleotides: 7. There are 16 residues in the CDR3. The chain's CDR3 is CASSTNRGLNNQPQHF. As DNA, the CDR3 is TGTGCCAGTAGTACTAACAGGGGGCTAAACAATCAGCCCCAGCATTTT. Based on the CDR3 plus reference TRBV19 and TRBJ1-5, the full variable domain is DGGITQSPKYLFRKEGQNVTLSCEQNLNHDAMYWYRQDPGQGLRLIYYSQIVNDFQKGDIAEGYSVSREKKESFPLTVTSAQKNPTAFYLCASSTNRGLNNQPQHFGDGTRLSIL.

The chain employs TRBV30 and TRBJ2-1; D is possibly TRBD2 (7 bases). The CDR3 is made up of 12 amino acids. Trimming stripped 8 bases from V and 7 bases from J, with 15 bases between. The germline gives CDR1 GTSNPN, CDR2 SVGIG (reference sequence). For the CDR3, the DNA is TGTGCCGGGCACGGGGGGCTAAATGAGCAGTTCTTC. It encodes CAGHGGLNEQFF.

The chain is built from TRBV18 and TRBJ1-6; TRBD1 matches 7 bases. The germline CDR1 and CDR2 sequences are KGHSH and LQKENI. The CDR3 length is 15 residues. The V gene end was trimmed by 0 bases and the J gene end by 11 bases; junction bases not matched to a gene: 7. CDR3 region: CASSPPGTEGTPLHF. In DNA, the CDR3 is TGTGCCAGCTCACCACCCGGGACAGAAGGAACACCCCTCCACTTT.

A word on this clone: Germline and junction disagree at one end, which may indicate a read error. V and J are TRBV7-8 and TRBJ1-2, with D possibly being TRBD1 (5 bases). CDR1 is SGHVS and CDR2 is FQNEAQ in the germline V gene. The CDR3 contains 13 residues. CDR3 coding DNA: TGTGCCAGCAGCGAGAGGTCCAGGGCTCCTATATCCTTC. Protein product: CASSERSRAPISF.

In this sample, this clone turned up once. This chain connects TRBV6-5 to TRBJ1-1; no definite D call. The CDR3 is 15 residues long. Germline V lookup: CDR1 MNHEY, CDR2 SVGAGI. V was clipped by 6 bases and J by 0 bases, with 14 bases between them. The CDR3 spells CASSPRRALNTEAFF. The DNA for the CDR3 is TGTGCCAGCAGCCCGAGGAGGGCGCTGAACACTGAAGCTTTCTTT.

The V and J genes are TRBV5-4 and TRBJ1-4, with D possibly TRBD1 on 5 matching bases. Per germline, CDR1 SGHNT and CDR2 YYREEE (reference sequence). V lost 4 bases, J lost 8 bases, and 9 bases lay in between. This CDR3 is built from 12 residues. Here the CDR3 DNA reads TGTGCCAGCAGCCTCGGGGGGGAAAAACTGTTTTTT. Protein product: CASSLGGEKLFF.

The gene calls are TRBV2 and TRBJ2-7; TRBD1 is a possible D gene (6 bases). Germline V lookup: CDR1 SNHLY, CDR2 FYNNEI. The CDR3 spans 14 residues. Trimming cost V 1 base and J 4 bases, with 11 bases left between them. In DNA form, the CDR3 reads TGTGCCAGCAGTGAAGGCAGGGGCTCGTACGAGCAGTACTTC. This encodes CASSEGRGSYEQYF.

V and J are TRBV19 and TRBJ2-3, with 12 bases aligning to TRBD2. V was clipped by 2 bases and J by 4 bases; unmatched bases: 7. The CDR3 has 17 residues. CDR1 is LNHDA, CDR2 SQIVND, per germline (reference sequence). In DNA form, the CDR3 reads TGTGCCAGTAGTATACGGTCCCTAGCGGGGGGGCCAGATACGCAGTATTTT. Protein product: CASSIRSLAGGPDTQYF.

This clone was counted ten times or more. V usage is TRBV15 and J usage is TRBJ1-3; D remains unclear. V was pared by 4 bases and J by 0 bases, with 7 bases between. Germline V lookup: CDR1 LNHNV, CDR2 YYDKDF (reference sequence). The CDR3 totals 14 residues. CDR3 sequence (DNA): TGTGCCACCAGCAAGCCTAACTCTGGAAACACCATATATTTT. Encoded protein: CATSKPNSGNTIYF. The full variable domain, rest sourced from reference TRBV15 and TRBJ1-3, is DAMVIQNPRYQVTQFGKPVTLSCSQTLNHNVMYWYQQKSSQAPKLLFHYYDKDFNNEADTPDNFQSRRPNTSFCFLDIRSPGLGDTAMYLCATSKPNSGNTIYFGEGSWLTVV.

This clone was recorded a few times. The V gene is TRBV19, the J gene TRBJ1-6, with 7 bases aligning to TRBD1. The V segment lost 5 bases and the J segment 6 bases; nucleotides outside the gene matches: 13. Germline assignment: CDR1 LNHDA and CDR2 SQIVND (reference sequence). The length of the CDR3 is 17 residues. The CDR3 is CASSSQGMSSLNSPLHF. CDR3 nucleotide sequence: TGTGCCAGTAGTTCACAGGGGATGTCGTCGCTTAATTCACCCCTCCACTTT.

Only a few counts were recorded for this clone. V and J are TRBV11-2 and TRBJ1-5; D gene unclear. Germline assignment: CDR1 SGHAT and CDR2 FQNNGV. Trimming shortened V by 3 bases and J by 7 bases, and 10 bases separated the two germline ends. The CDR3 sequence is 13 residues long. The DNA of the CDR3 is TGTGCCAGCAGCTTTAACCGAGAGCAGCCCCAGCATTTT. It specifies CASSFNREQPQHF.

The chain carries TRBV7-9 and TRBJ1-2; 7 nucleotides match TRBD1. There are 15 residues in the CDR3. Germline loops: CDR1 SEHNR, CDR2 FQNEAQ (reference sequence). The junction had 10 bases not matched to a gene; V was cut back by 1 base and J by 8 bases. The CDR3 sequence: CASSLEGQSGEGYTF. The CDR3 DNA sequence: TGTGCCAGCAGCTTAGAGGGACAGTCCGGGGAAGGCTACACCTTC.

The chain recombines TRBV7-3 with TRBJ2-3, with D unresolved. CDR1 is SGHTA, CDR2 FQGTGA, per germline. V lost 2 bases and J lost 0, with 9 bases in between. The CDR3 covers 15 residues. The CDR3 DNA reads TGTGCCAGCAGCTTATCCCCCGGGAGCACAGATACGCAGTATTTT. Translation: CASSLSPGSTDTQYF. Together with reference TRBV7-3 and TRBJ2-3, the CDR3 gives the full variable domain: GAGVSQTPSNKVTEKGKYVELRCDPISGHTALYWYRQSLGQGPEFLIYFQGTGAADDSGLPNDRFFAVRPEGSVSTLKIQRTERGDSAVYLCASSLSPGSTDTQYFGPGTRLTVL.

The V call is TRBV18, the J call TRBJ2-5; no reliable D call. The CDR3 is 14 residues long. Per germline, CDR1 KGHSH and CDR2 LQKENI. Trimming took off 2 bases at V and 1 base at J, with 8 bases between the two ends. CDR3 nucleotides: TGTGCCAGCTCACCAAGCCCGTTCCAAGAGACCCAGTACTTC. Protein: CASSPSPFQETQYF.

The chain employs TRBV30 and TRBJ1-6, with 7 positions matching TRBD1. CDR1 and CDR2 (germline): GTSNPN, SVGIG (reference sequence). Trimming removed 5 bases from V and 11 bases from J; junction bases left unmatched: 6. CDR3 length equals 12 residues. CDR3 region: CAWDRDVPPLHF. Written as DNA, the CDR3 is TGTGCCTGGGACAGGGACGTGCCACCCCTCCACTTT.